The 12 T cell receptor beta chains below were found in one sample sequenced in a study of cytomegalovirus exposure and HLA in healthy donors (dated by TCRdb to the late 2010s). Libraries were prepared through the immunoSEQ multiplex PCR assay. For the multiplex PCR, a mixture combining 60 forward primers for TCR Vbeta segments and 13 reverse primers for TCR Jbeta segments was used. Drawn from immuneACCESS, this table holds only the in-frame rearrangements with V and J called that TCRdb kept. Clones are partly lost; checked studies trace under half to an unresolved V gene and leave the rest unexplained. The sample includes around 100,000 clones, with about 59% observed a single time. Less than 4.5% of the sample comes from the top ten. Sequencing used PBMCs. These receptor sequences come from a man younger than 45 in good health and CMV-seropositive.

The V gene is TRBV6-5, the J gene TRBJ2-2, with a weak D call TRBD2 (6 bases). The CDR3 covers 15 residues. Trimming cost V 6 bases and J 1 base, with 12 bases left between them. CDR1 and CDR2 (germline): MNHEY, SVGAGI. CDR3 protein: CASREGLLNTGELFF. The CDR3 nucleotides read TGTGCCAGCAGAGAGGGACTGCTGAACACCGGGGAGCTGTTTTTT.

This chain links TRBV7-6 with TRBJ2-1; 10 bases match TRBD1. The V gene's germline CDR1 is SGHVS and CDR2 FNYEAQ. There are 15 residues in the CDR3. J gave up 7 bases and V 5 bases, and 8 bases lay outside the gene matches. The CDR3, as DNA: TGTGCCAGCAGCGTCGGGACAGGGGTCGGGAATGAGCAGTTCTTC. Translation: CASSVGTGVGNEQFF.

For this clone: Additional DNA sequences in this sample encode the identical CDR3. The chain employs TRBV5-1 and TRBJ1-2; D possibly corresponds to TRBD1 (5 bases). Germline-derived CDR1 and CDR2 are SGHRS and YFSETQ. The ends were cut back, 0 bases at V and 5 bases at J, with 8 bases in the middle. This CDR3 region has 13 residues. This CDR3 is CASSLEGNYGYTF. The CDR3 DNA is TGCGCCAGCAGCTTGGAGGGGAATTATGGCTACACCTTC.

The chain carries TRBV27 and TRBJ2-2; D may be TRBD1 (6 bases). Germline V lookup: CDR1 MNHEY, CDR2 SMNVEV (reference sequence). V lost 4 bases, J lost 7 bases, and 16 bases lay in between. CDR3 size: 15 residues. In DNA form, the CDR3 reads TGTGCCAGCAGTTCCCAGGGGATCTTCGGCGGGGAGCTGTTTTTT. Translated: CASSSQGIFGGELFF.

The rearrangement joins TRBV27 to TRBJ2-1; maybe TRBD2 (6 bases). The CDR3 length is 17 residues. Trimming removed 2 bases at V and 2 bases at J, with 16 bases between. Per the germline V gene, CDR1 is MNHEY and CDR2 is SMNVEV (reference sequence). DNA of the CDR3: TGTGCCAGCAGTTTAATAAGGGACTCACCCACCTACAATGAGCAGTTCTTC. Encoded protein: CASSLIRDSPTYNEQFF.

Remarks on this clone: Other DNA sequences within the sample encode an identical CDR3. This chain joins TRBV2 and TRBJ2-7; tentative D call: TRBD2 (5 bases). Trimming removed 9 bases at V and 2 bases at J, with 8 bases between. The CDR3 extends over 11 amino acids. In germline, CDR1 is SNHLY, CDR2 FYNNEI. This CDR3 is CARRAAYEQYF. CDR3 nucleotides: TGTGCCAGGAGGGCCGCCTACGAGCAGTACTTC.

This sequence joins TRBV30 and TRBJ2-7; 9 bases are a match to TRBD1. CDR1 GTSNPN and CDR2 SVGIG come from the germline V gene (reference sequence). This CDR3 is built from 14 residues. V gave up 1 base and J gave up 3 bases; unmatched junction bases: 4. This CDR3 reads CAWSAGQGLYEQYF. CDR3 DNA: TGTGCCTGGAGTGCTGGACAGGGGCTCTACGAGCAGTACTTC.

This chain uses TRBV7-9 with TRBJ1-1; no clear D gene. Deletions cut 5 bases from V and 11 bases from J, with 18 bases between. CDR3 length: 13 residues. Per the germline V gene, CDR1 is SEHNR and CDR2 is FQNEAQ (reference sequence). This CDR3 is CASSPPLEGMAFF. As DNA, the CDR3 is TGTGCCAGCAGCCCACCACTGGAGGGTATGGCTTTCTTT. The variable domain in full, completed from reference TRBV7-9 and TRBJ1-1, reads DTGVSQNPRHKITKRGQNVTFRCDPISEHNRLYWYRQTLGQGPEFLTYFQNEAQLEKSRLLSDRFSAERPKGSFSTLEIQRTEQGDSAMYLCASSPPLEGMAFFGQGTRLTVV.

The rearrangement uses TRBV2 and TRBJ2-1; D might be TRBD2 (6 bases). CDR1 is SNHLY and CDR2 is FYNNEI in the germline V gene. This CDR3 comprises 14 residues. The V gene lost 6 bases and the J gene lost 9 bases, with 18 bases spanning the gap. The CDR3 loop is CASSYAGAGSEQFF. CDR3 nucleotide sequence: TGTGCCAGCAGCTACGCCGGGGCCGGGAGTGAGCAGTTCTTC.

The chain employs TRBV6-6 and TRBJ2-1, with 10 nucleotides matching TRBD2. The CDR3 is 15 residues long. The trim removed 0 bases at V and 5 bases at J, leaving 1 base unmatched. Germline loops: CDR1 MNHNY, CDR2 SVGAGI (reference sequence). This CDR3 is CASSYSGTSDNEQFF. The CDR3 DNA is TGTGCCAGCAGTTACTCGGGGACTAGCGACAATGAGCAGTTCTTC.

The genes are TRBV6-1 and TRBJ2-2; 10 positions agree with TRBD2. Per the germline V gene, CDR1 is MNHNS and CDR2 is SASEGT. V lost 6 bases to trimming and J lost 5 bases; unmatched junction nucleotides: 6. This CDR3 is 15 amino acids long. The chain's CDR3 is CASSSGGAYTGELFF. Written as DNA, the CDR3 is TGTGCCAGCAGCAGCGGGGGGGCTTATACCGGGGAGCTGTTTTTT.

The chain employs TRBV5-4 and TRBJ2-7; 8 nucleotides match TRBD2. The CDR3 has 15 amino acids. The V gene end was trimmed by 2 bases and the J gene end by 3 bases; junction bases not matched to a gene: 7. Per the germline V gene, CDR1 is SGHNT and CDR2 is YYREEE (reference sequence). CDR3 protein: CASSLRTRGGYEQYF. In DNA, the CDR3 is TGTGCCAGCAGCTTAAGGACCCGGGGGGGCTACGAGCAGTACTTC.